A selection of T cell receptor beta chains follows, all from one sample in a study of PD-1 blockade in classical Hodgkin lymphoma. Some clones are missing from TCRdb's copy, which holds only in-frame ones; the method was immunoSEQ multiplex PCR. The sample includes tens of thousands of clones, roughly 80% of them seen just once. The starting material was CD4+ T cells from blood, obtained before the fourth cycle of nivolumab. The source of these receptors is a human donor with classical Hodgkin lymphoma. CDR3s include the opening cysteine and the closing phenylalanine or tryptophan. The D gene is left open where the match is weak.

d_gene	v_gene	j_gene	CDR3nt	CDR3aa
.	TRBV6-5	TRBJ2-3	TGTGCCAGCACTACTACCTCCCGCGCAGATACGCAGTATTTT	CASTTTSRADTQYF
.	TRBV6-5	TRBJ1-1	TGTGCCAGCATTAGTGGGACGGACAAAGCTTTCTTT	CASISGTDKAFF
TRBD1	TRBV2	TRBJ1-5	TGTGCCAGCAGTGAGGTTACAGGGGGAGGTCAGCCCCAGCATTTT	CASSEVTGGGQPQHF
.	TRBV7-9	TRBJ1-6	TGTGCCAGCAGCTCCGTTGGGCAGGGTCATTCACCCCTCCACTTT	CASSSVGQGHSPLHF
.	TRBV11-1	TRBJ2-7	TGTGCCAGCAGCCAGAGATACGAGCAGTACTTC	CASSQRYEQYF
.	TRBV19	TRBJ1-2	TGTGCCAGTAGATTTCTGAGTGGCTACACCTTC	CASRFLSGYTF
TRBD2	TRBV11-3	TRBJ2-5	TGTGCCAGCAGCGGTACAAAGGGACTAGCGGGGGGCCAAGAGACCCAGTACTTC	CASSGTKGLAGGQETQYF
.	TRBV2	TRBJ1-1	TGTGCCAGCAGTGTGCGGGGAGGCACTGAAGCTTTCTTT	CASSVRGGTEAFF
TRBD1	TRBV2	TRBJ1-4	TGTGCCAGCAGTACCACAGGGGGCGATAATGAAAAACTGTTTTTT	CASSTTGGDNEKLFF
.	TRBV7-6	TRBJ1-5	TGTGCCAGCAGCTTGGGACTGCTACAGCCCCAGCATTTT	CASSLGLLQPQHF
TRBD1	TRBV5-1	TRBJ1-3	TGCGCCAGCAGCCCGACAGGGGGCGGGAGAAACACCATATATTTT	CASSPTGGGRNTIYF
.	TRBV20-1	TRBJ2-5	TGCAGTGCTCTCTTGAAAGAGACCCAGTACTTC	CSALLKETQYF
.	TRBV19	TRBJ2-3	TGTGCCAGTAGTACAGGGGCAGGAGTCACCGATACGCAGTATTTT	CASSTGAGVTDTQYF
TRBD1	TRBV28	TRBJ2-2	TGTGCCAGCAGTCGACCGATTACAGGGGCCGCCGGGGAGCTGTTTTTT	CASSRPITGAAGELFF
.	TRBV7-7	TRBJ2-1	TGTGCTAGCAGCTTATCCGAGGGGAATGAGCAGTTCTTC	CASSLSEGNEQFF
.	TRBV29-1	TRBJ2-5	TGCAGCGTTGTTGATATAGAGAGGGCCCAAGAGACCCAGTACTTC	CSVVDIERAQETQYF
.	TRBV2	TRBJ1-1	TGTGCCAGCAGTAAAAACACTGAAGCTTTCTTT	CASSKNTEAFF